The text below deals with one TCR beta chain. Germline V gene lookup returns CDR1 MGHDK and CDR2 SYGVNS. Trimming cost V 3 bases and J 1 base; bases outside gene matches: 2. This CDR3 is 14 amino acids long. The sample comes from a study of cytomegalovirus exposure and HLA in healthy donors. The PCR employed 60 Vbeta primers together with 13 Jbeta primers. Only in-frame clones appear in the TCRdb table, and some are missing; sequencing was by immunoSEQ multiplex PCR. This sample has 55,000 to 70,000 clones, with more than 70% found just once. The sequencing sample was made of PBMCs. The chain recombines TRBV25-1 with TRBJ2-7; 8 nucleotides match TRBD1. The clonotype comes from a male donor in good health and CMV-seronegative. DNA of the CDR3: TGTGCCAGCAGTGAGTGGACAGGGTCCTACGAGCAGTACTTC. Its translation is CASSEWTGSYEQYF.